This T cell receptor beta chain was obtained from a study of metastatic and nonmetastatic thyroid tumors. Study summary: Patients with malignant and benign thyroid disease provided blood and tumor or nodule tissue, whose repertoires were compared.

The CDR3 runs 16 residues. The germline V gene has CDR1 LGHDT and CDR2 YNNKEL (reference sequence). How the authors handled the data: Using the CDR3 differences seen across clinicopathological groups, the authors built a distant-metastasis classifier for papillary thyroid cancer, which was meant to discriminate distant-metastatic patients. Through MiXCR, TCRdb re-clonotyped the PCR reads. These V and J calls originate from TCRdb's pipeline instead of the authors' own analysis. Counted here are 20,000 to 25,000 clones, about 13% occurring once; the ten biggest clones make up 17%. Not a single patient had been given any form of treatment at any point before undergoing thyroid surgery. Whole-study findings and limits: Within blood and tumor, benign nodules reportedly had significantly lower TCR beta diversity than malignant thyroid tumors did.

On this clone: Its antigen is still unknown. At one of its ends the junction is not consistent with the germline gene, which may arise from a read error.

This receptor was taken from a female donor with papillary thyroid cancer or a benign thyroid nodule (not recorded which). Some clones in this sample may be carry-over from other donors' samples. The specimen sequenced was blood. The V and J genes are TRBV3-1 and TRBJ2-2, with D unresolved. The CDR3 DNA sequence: TGTGCCAACAGCCAAGAATTCAAGGCGAACACCGGGGAGCTGTTTTTT. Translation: CANSQEFKANTGELFF.